Listed below are T cell receptor beta chains from one sample, sequenced in a study of shared clonotypes between healthy human individuals. The table came from immunoSEQ multiplex PCR; TCRdb's copy has only in-frame clones and leaves some out. The sample contains approximately 2,300,000 clones, roughly 92% of which appear only once. Source material: naive CD4+ T cells from PBMCs. Receptor source: a man aged 18-30 years in good health. Some clones in this sample may be carry-over from other donors' samples. Each CDR3 is given with its conserved first and last residue. Fields, in order: D gene, CDR3 length, V gene, J gene, CDR3 protein, CDR3 DNA. The D gene is left open where the match is weak.

d_call: TRBD2; cdr3_length: 15; v_call: TRBV11-3; j_call: TRBJ2-7; cdr3_aa: CASSRGTSGSYEQYF; cdr3_nt: TGTGCCAGCAGCCGAGGGACTAGCGGCTCCTACGAGCAGTACTTC
d_call: .; cdr3_length: 15; v_call: TRBV18; j_call: TRBJ2-7; cdr3_aa: CASSLTLPTSYEQYF; cdr3_nt: TGTGCCAGCTCACTTACACTACCAACTTCCTACGAGCAGTACTTC
d_call: .; cdr3_length: 14; v_call: TRBV10-3; j_call: TRBJ2-7; cdr3_aa: CAIGNRDSGSEQYF; cdr3_nt: TGTGCCATCGGTAACCGGGACAGCGGGAGCGAGCAGTACTTC
d_call: TRBD2; cdr3_length: 15; v_call: TRBV11-2; j_call: TRBJ2-2; cdr3_aa: CASSFTSGGTGELFF; cdr3_nt: TGTGCCAGCAGCTTTACTAGCGGGGGGACCGGGGAGCTGTTTTTT
d_call: .; cdr3_length: 16; v_call: TRBV6-1; j_call: TRBJ2-3; cdr3_aa: CASSENPAGVADTQYF; cdr3_nt: TGTGCCAGCAGTGAAAATCCGGCCGGGGTGGCAGATACGCAGTATTTT
d_call: TRBD1; cdr3_length: 18; v_call: TRBV5-4; j_call: TRBJ1-1; cdr3_aa: CASSPGTGVPRGTTEAFF; cdr3_nt: TGTGCCAGCAGCCCCGGGACAGGGGTTCCCCGTGGGACCACTGAAGCTTTCTTT
d_call: TRBD1; cdr3_length: 20; v_call: TRBV2; j_call: TRBJ2-1; cdr3_aa: CASSEQRGSQGAGIGNEQFF; cdr3_nt: TGTGCCAGCAGTGAACAAAGGGGATCACAGGGGGCCGGGATCGGCAATGAGCAGTTCTTC
d_call: .; cdr3_length: 18; v_call: TRBV19; j_call: TRBJ2-3; cdr3_aa: CASSIRWSTLSSTDTQYF; cdr3_nt: TGTGCCAGTAGTATTAGGTGGTCTACTCTTTCAAGCACAGATACGCAGTATTTT
d_call: TRBD1; cdr3_length: 13; v_call: TRBV30; j_call: TRBJ2-7; cdr3_aa: CAWSVRWDSEQYF; cdr3_nt: TGTGCCTGGAGTGTACGATGGGACAGCGAGCAGTACTTC
d_call: .; cdr3_length: 14; v_call: TRBV27; j_call: TRBJ2-7; cdr3_aa: CASSSGDLFYEQYF; cdr3_nt: TGTGCCAGCAGTTCTGGAGACCTCTTTTACGAGCAGTACTTC
d_call: .; cdr3_length: 14; v_call: TRBV6-1; j_call: TRBJ2-4; cdr3_aa: CASGAYRGDLLGYF; cdr3_nt: TGTGCCAGCGGGGCCTACCGAGGGGACCTACTCGGGTACTTC
d_call: .; cdr3_length: 13; v_call: TRBV7-8; j_call: TRBJ2-3; cdr3_aa: CASSLGGRDTQYF; cdr3_nt: TGTGCCAGCAGCTTAGGGGGCAGAGATACGCAGTATTTT
d_call: .; cdr3_length: 15; v_call: TRBV27; j_call: TRBJ1-4; cdr3_aa: CASSLKPGVSEKLFF; cdr3_nt: TGTGCCAGCAGTTTAAAGCCAGGGGTTAGCGAAAAACTGTTTTTT
d_call: .; cdr3_length: 16; v_call: TRBV7-9; j_call: TRBJ1-4; cdr3_aa: CASSSEGPIEGEKLFF; cdr3_nt: TGTGCCAGCAGCTCCGAGGGGCCTATCGAGGGAGAAAAACTGTTTTTT
d_call: TRBD1; cdr3_length: 11; v_call: TRBV29-1; j_call: TRBJ1-2; cdr3_aa: CSVEGQYGYTF; cdr3_nt: TGCAGCGTCGAGGGACAGTATGGCTACACCTTC
d_call: .; cdr3_length: 18; v_call: TRBV14; j_call: TRBJ1-4; cdr3_aa: CASSQDAARDGTNEKLFF; cdr3_nt: TGTGCCAGCAGCCAAGACGCGGCCAGGGACGGGACTAATGAAAAACTGTTTTTT
d_call: .; cdr3_length: 14; v_call: TRBV18; j_call: TRBJ1-1; cdr3_aa: CASSPRALNTEAFF; cdr3_nt: TGTGCCAGCTCACCACGCGCATTGAACACTGAAGCTTTCTTT
d_call: .; cdr3_length: 13; v_call: TRBV7-9; j_call: TRBJ1-5; cdr3_aa: CASRGDSNQPQHF; cdr3_nt: TGTGCCAGCCGGGGAGATAGCAATCAGCCCCAGCATTTT
d_call: .; cdr3_length: 16; v_call: TRBV28; j_call: TRBJ2-4; cdr3_aa: CASSAQGGLAKNIQYF; cdr3_nt: TGTGCCAGCAGTGCGCAGGGCGGCCTAGCCAAAAACATTCAGTACTTC
d_call: TRBD2; cdr3_length: 20; v_call: TRBV4-3; j_call: TRBJ2-1; cdr3_aa: CASSQDALGPLADTYNEQFF; cdr3_nt: TGCGCCAGCAGCCAAGATGCACTCGGTCCGCTAGCGGATACCTACAATGAGCAGTTCTTC
d_call: .; cdr3_length: 15; v_call: TRBV11-3; j_call: TRBJ2-3; cdr3_aa: CASSRSNPDPDTQYF; cdr3_nt: TGTGCCAGCAGCCGCTCCAACCCCGACCCAGATACGCAGTATTTT
d_call: TRBD1; cdr3_length: 15; v_call: TRBV28; j_call: TRBJ1-5; cdr3_aa: CASSTRQGALQPQHF; cdr3_nt: TGTGCCAGCAGTACCAGACAGGGGGCTTTGCAGCCCCAGCATTTT